Listed here are 2 T cell receptor beta chains from one sample, sequenced in a study of blood T cell repertoires in COVID-19 (dated by TCRdb to 2019 to 2021). The library relied on the immunoSEQ multiplex PCR assay. What TCRdb holds here is the immuneACCESS table cut down to in-frame rearrangements. Part of the clones is not present; checked against another copy, under half of the missing clones reflect an unresolved V gene, and the others are unexplained. This sample has over 200,000 clones in its table, and about 80% of those were observed once. Of the sample, about 1.8% falls within the top ten clones. Sequenced: PBMCs or T cells enriched from blood (not recorded which). These receptors were taken from a man in his sixties who had recovered from COVID-19.

The CDR3 sequence is CASGWTGAPEQYF. The CDR3 nucleotides are TGTGCCAGCGGTTGGACAGGGGCTCCCGAGCAGTACTTC. V is TRBV7-3 and J is TRBJ2-7; 9 bases map to TRBD1. The germline CDR1 and CDR2 sequences are SGHTA and FQGTGA. The CDR3 covers 13 residues. Trimming took 8 bases from V and 6 from J; bases not matched to a gene: 8.

The rearrangement joins TRBV6-6 to TRBJ1-2, with 10 bases fitting TRBD1. The CDR3 has 12 residues. J was trimmed by 14 bases and V by 0 bases; bases with no gene match: 3. CDR1 is MNHNY and CDR2 is SVGAGI in the germline V gene (reference sequence). The CDR3 region is CASSYSGTGETF. As DNA, the CDR3 is TGTGCCAGCAGTTACTCAGGGACAGGGGAAACCTTC.